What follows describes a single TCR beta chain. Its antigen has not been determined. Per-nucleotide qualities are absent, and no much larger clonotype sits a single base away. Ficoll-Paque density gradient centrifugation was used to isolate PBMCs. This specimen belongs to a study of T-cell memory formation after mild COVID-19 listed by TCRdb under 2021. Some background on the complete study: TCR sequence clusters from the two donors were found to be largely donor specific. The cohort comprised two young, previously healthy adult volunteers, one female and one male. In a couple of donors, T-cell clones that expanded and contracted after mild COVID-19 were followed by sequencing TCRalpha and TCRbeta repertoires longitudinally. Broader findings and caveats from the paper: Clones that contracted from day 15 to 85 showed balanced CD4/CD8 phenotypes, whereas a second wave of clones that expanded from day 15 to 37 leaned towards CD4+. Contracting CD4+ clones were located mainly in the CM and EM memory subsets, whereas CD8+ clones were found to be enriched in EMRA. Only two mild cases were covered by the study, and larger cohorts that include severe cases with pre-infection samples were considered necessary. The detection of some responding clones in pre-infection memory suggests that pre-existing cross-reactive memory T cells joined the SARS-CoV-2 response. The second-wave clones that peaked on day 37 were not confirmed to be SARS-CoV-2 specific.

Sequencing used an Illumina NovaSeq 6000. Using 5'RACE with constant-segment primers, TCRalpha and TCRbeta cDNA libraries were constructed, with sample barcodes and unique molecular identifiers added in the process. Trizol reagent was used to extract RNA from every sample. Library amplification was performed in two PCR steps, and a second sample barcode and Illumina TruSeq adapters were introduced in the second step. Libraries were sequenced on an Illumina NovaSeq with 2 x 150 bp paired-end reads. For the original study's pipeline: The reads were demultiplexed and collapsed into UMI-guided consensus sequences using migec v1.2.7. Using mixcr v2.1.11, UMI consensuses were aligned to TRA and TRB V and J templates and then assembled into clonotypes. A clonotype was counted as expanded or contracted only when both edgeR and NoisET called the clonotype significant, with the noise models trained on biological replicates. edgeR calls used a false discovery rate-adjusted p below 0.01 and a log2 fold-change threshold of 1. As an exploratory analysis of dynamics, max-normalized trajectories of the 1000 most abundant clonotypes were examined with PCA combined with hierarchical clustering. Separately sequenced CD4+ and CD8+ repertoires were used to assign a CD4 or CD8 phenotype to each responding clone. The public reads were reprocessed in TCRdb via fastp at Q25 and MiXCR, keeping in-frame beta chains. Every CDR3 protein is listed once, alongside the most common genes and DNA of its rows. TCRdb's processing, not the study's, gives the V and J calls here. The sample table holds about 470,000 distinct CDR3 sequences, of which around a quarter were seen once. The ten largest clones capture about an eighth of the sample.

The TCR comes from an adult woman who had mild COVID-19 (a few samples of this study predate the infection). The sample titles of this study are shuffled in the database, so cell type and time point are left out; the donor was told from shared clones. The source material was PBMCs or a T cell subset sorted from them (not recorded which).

The nucleotide sequence is TGTGCCACCAGGAATAGTCCCACAGATACGCAGTATTTT. It codes for CATRNSPTDTQYF. This chain joins TRBV24-1 to TRBJ2-3; the D gene cannot be resolved reliably. The CDR3 covers 13 residues, taking in both the cysteine and the phenylalanine. The read is trimmed to its CDR3 DNA, 39 bases read in frame from base 1. The germline V gene yields KGHDR for CDR1 and SFDVKD for CDR2. At the junction V is shortened by 7 bases and J by 2 bases, with 9 bases in between.